The source of this T cell receptor beta chain is a study of blood T cell repertoires in COVID-19. Across the study: Some COVID-19 samples were acute and others convalescent; all came from the United States, Italy and Spain. T cells, B-cell-depleted T cells, or PBMCs provided the cDNA or gDNA that served as material.

Original methodology: Amplifying reference gene primers gave estimates of nucleated cell counts. Sequencing was performed with immunoSEQ multiplex PCR; in TCRdb, only in-frame clones are kept and a portion is missing. V, J and clone size reflect that table, while D and trimming were determined from the DNA. The table has about 170,000 clones, roughly 93% seen once. This clone was detected a few times. The same CDR3 is also encoded by other DNA sequences in this sample. Seattle's cohort entered during active infection and was followed longitudinally. The CDR3 spans 14 residues. V dropped 5 bases and J dropped 0; count of bases not matched to a gene: 4. Germline V lookup: CDR1 SNHLY, CDR2 FYNNEI.

The sequencing sample was made of peripheral blood. J is TRBJ2-7 and V is TRBV2, with 7 nucleotides matching TRBD2. This TCR was sampled from a young man with COVID-19, enrolled during active disease. The CDR3 here is CASSQRESSYEQYF. The DNA of the CDR3 is TGTGCCAGCAGTCAGCGGGAAAGCTCCTACGAGCAGTACTTC.